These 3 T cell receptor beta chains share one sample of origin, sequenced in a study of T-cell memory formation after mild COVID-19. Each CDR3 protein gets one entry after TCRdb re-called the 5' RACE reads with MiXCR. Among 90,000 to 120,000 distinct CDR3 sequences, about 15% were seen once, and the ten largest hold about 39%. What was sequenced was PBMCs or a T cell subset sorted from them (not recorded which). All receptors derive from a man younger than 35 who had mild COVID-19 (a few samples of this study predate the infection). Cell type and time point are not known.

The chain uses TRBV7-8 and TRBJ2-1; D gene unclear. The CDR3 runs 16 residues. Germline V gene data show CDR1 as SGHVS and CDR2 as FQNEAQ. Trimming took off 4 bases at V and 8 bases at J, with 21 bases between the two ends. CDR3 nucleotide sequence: TGTGCCAGCAGCTCCATGAGCAGGAAAGGCAGCCATGAGCAGTTCTTC. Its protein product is CASSSMSRKGSHEQFF.

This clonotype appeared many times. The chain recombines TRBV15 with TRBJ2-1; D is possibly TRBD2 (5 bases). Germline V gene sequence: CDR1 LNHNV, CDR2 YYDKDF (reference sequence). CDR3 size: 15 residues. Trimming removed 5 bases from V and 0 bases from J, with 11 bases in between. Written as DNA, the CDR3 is TGTGCCACCAGCGCCAGCGGAAGCTCCTACAATGAGCAGTTCTTC. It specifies CATSASGSSYNEQFF. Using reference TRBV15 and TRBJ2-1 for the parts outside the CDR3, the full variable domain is DAMVIQNPRYQVTQFGKPVTLSCSQTLNHNVMYWYQQKSSQAPKLLFHYYDKDFNNEADTPDNFQSRRPNTSFCFLDIRSPGLGDTAMYLCATSASGSSYNEQFFGPGTRLTVL.

For the CDR3, the DNA is TGTGCCAGTAGTATACCCGGGGAGCTGTTTTTT. Its translation is CASSIPGELFF. This chain uses TRBV19 with TRBJ2-2; D unclear. The CDR3 contains 11 residues. Germline loops: CDR1 LNHDA, CDR2 SQIVND (reference sequence). Trimming cost V 2 bases and J 6 bases, with 1 base left between them.